What follows describes a single T cell receptor (beta chain). One junction end does not reproduce the germline sequence, and a read error may be involved. The data belong to a study of sequential checkpoint blockade in melanoma. Study-level information: Randomization was 1:1 between first-line nivolumab→ipilimumab and ipilimumab→nivolumab. Maintenance nivolumab came after either treatment sequence.

Treatment here: randomized to nivolumab then ipilimumab (arm A) or the reverse (arm B). PBMC sorting kept live CD3+CD8+ cells without CD19 or CD56. This table comes from immunoSEQ multiplex PCR, and its TCRdb copy is limited to in-frame clones, with some not included. The table has around 18,000 clones, around two thirds seen once; the top ten hold 10% to 15%. Specimen: CD8+ T cells sorted from blood (inferred from file names), collected from a patient given nivolumab and ipilimumab in sequence. The sequence was collected from a human donor with melanoma.

The chain's CDR3 is CAISEFQDRGYEQYF. CDR3 nucleotides: TGTGCCATCAGTGAGTTCCAGGACAGGGGCTACGAGCAGTACTTC. The gene calls are TRBV6-6 and TRBJ2-7; 9 bases map to TRBD1. Germline V gene lookup returns CDR1 MNHNY and CDR2 SVGAGI (reference sequence). This CDR3 has 15 amino acids.